The clone carrying this TCR beta chain was detected many times. This entry comes from a study of T cells in Graves' hyperthyroidism and ophthalmopathy. TCR beta CDR3 sequences were amplified from RNA transcripts. First-round RT-PCR with HTBI primers amplified the TCR CDR3 region. TCRdb reprocessed the multiplex PCR reads via MiXCR and lists one record per CDR3 protein. Here the sample spans hundreds of thousands of distinct CDR3 sequences, roughly 18% being singletons. The CDR3 has 15 residues. The germline gives CDR1 SGHAT, CDR2 FQNNGV. V trimming: 5 bases; J trimming: 2 bases; junction bases outside the gene matches: 8.

The sequence was obtained from a young woman with Graves' ophthalmopathy. V and J are TRBV11-2 and TRBJ2-7; the match to TRBD1 covers 8 bases. The sequenced sample was blood. The DNA of the CDR3 is TGTGCCAGCAGCCCAGGGACAGGCTTTACCTACGAGCAGTACTTC. Its translation is CASSPGTGFTYEQYF.